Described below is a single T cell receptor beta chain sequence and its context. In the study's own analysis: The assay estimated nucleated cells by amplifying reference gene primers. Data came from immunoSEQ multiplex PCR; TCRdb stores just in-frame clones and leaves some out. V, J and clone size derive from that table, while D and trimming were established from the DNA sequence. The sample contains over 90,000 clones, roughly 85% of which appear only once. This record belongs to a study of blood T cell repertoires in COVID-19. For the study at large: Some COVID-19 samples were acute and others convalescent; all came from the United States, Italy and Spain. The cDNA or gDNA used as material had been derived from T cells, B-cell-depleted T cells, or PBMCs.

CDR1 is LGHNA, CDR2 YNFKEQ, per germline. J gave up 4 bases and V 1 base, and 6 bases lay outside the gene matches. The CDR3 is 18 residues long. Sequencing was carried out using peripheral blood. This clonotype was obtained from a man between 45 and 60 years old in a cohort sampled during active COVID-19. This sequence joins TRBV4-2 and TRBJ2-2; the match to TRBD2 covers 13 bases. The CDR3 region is CASSQGMTSGGPTGELFF. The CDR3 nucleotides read TGTGCCAGCAGCCAAGGCATGACTAGCGGGGGGCCCACCGGGGAGCTGTTTTTT.